These 7 T cell receptor beta chains share one sample of origin, sequenced in a study of Ad26.COV2.S vaccination and SARS-CoV-2 variants. Assay: immunoSEQ multiplex PCR; the TCRdb copy retains only in-frame clones and omits some. The data contain 180,000 or so clones, 87% of them singletons. The sequencing here drew on peripheral blood, taken after recovery from COVID-19. These receptors came from a human donor who had recovered from COVID-19.

This CDR3 reads CASSLPPGRTLSTDTQYF. The CDR3 nucleotides read TGTGCCAGCAGTCTCCCCCCCGGGCGTACCCTAAGCACAGATACGCAGTATTTT. The chain uses TRBV6-6 and TRBJ2-3; D is ambiguous. Trimming left V 5 bases short and J 0 bases short, with 21 bases between. CDR1 and CDR2 (germline): MNHNY, SVGAGI (reference sequence). The CDR3 has 18 residues.

This chain uses TRBV3-1 (or the pseudogene TRBV3-2) with TRBJ1-6; unclear D gene. The V end lost 1 base, the J end lost 10 bases, and 14 bases lay between the germline ends. The V gene's germline CDR1 is LGHDT and CDR2 YNNKEL (reference sequence). The CDR3 is 15 amino acids. In DNA form, the CDR3 reads TGTGCCAGCAGCCAAGCGGACGGGGTTGGGTCACCCCTCCACTTT. Translated: CASSQADGVGSPLHF.

Concerning this clone itself: A much larger clone lies one base from this, so it may be a read error. The chain is built from TRBV7-3 and TRBJ1-1, with D uncertain. The CDR3 is made up of 13 amino acids. The V end was cut by 3 bases, the J end by 0 bases, with 5 bases between. Germline V gene lookup returns CDR1 SGHTA and CDR2 FQGTGA. The CDR3, as DNA: TGTGCCAGCAGCTTTGACATGAACACTGAAGCTTTCTTT. This gives the protein CASSFDMNTEAFF. Complete variable domain (other parts from reference TRBV7-3 and TRBJ1-1): GAGVSQTPSNKVTEKGKYVELRCDPISGHTALYWYRQSLGQGPEFLIYFQGTGAADDSGLPNDRFFAVRPEGSVSTLKIQRTERGDSAVYLCASSFDMNTEAFFGQGTRLTVV.

The chain links TRBV18 to TRBJ1-6, with D maybe TRBD1 (5 bases). With 1 base removed from V and 9 bases from J, the gap between germline ends came to 10 bases. The CDR3 sequence is 14 residues long. CDR1 is KGHSH and CDR2 is LQKENI in the germline V gene. This CDR3 is CASSPRGWGSPLHF. CDR3 sequence (DNA): TGTGCCAGCTCACCACGGGGCTGGGGTTCACCCCTCCACTTT.

The CDR3 region is CASSQGRGPTEAFF. CDR3 sequence (DNA): TGCGCCAGCAGCCAAGGCAGGGGGCCAACTGAAGCTTTCTTT. V gene TRBV4-1 combines with J gene TRBJ1-1; 8 bases map to TRBD1. This CDR3 spans 14 amino acids. The V and J ends lost 1 base and 5 bases, in that order; junction bases with no gene match: 3. CDR1 and CDR2 from the germline V gene are MGHRA and YSYEKL.

The rearrangement links TRBV5-1 to TRBJ1-3, with TRBD1 matching over 8 bases. There are 16 residues in the CDR3. Per the germline V gene, CDR1 is SGHRS and CDR2 is YFSETQ. J gave up 2 bases and V 1 base, and 5 bases lay outside the gene matches. The chain's CDR3 is CASSLRQGRTGNTIYF. The CDR3, as DNA: TGCGCCAGCAGCTTGAGACAGGGGCGAACTGGAAACACCATATATTTT. Using reference TRBV5-1 and TRBJ1-3 for the parts outside the CDR3, the full variable domain is KAGVTQTPRYLIKTRGQQVTLSCSPISGHRSVSWYQQTPGQGLQFLFEYFSETQRNKGNFPGRFSGRQFSNSRSEMNVSTLELGDSALYLCASSLRQGRTGNTIYFGEGSWLTVV.

The rearrangement uses TRBV6-5 and TRBJ1-1, with 11 bases aligning to TRBD1. The germline V gene encodes CDR1 MNHEY and CDR2 SVGAGI. This CDR3 is built from 15 residues. Trimming at V came to 6 bases and at J to 6 bases, leaving 9 bases not matched to a gene. CDR3 DNA: TGTGCCAGCAGGGGACAGGGGGAGTTTGGGTCTGAAGCTTTCTTT. This translates into CASRGQGEFGSEAFF.